Below, 2 T cell receptor beta chains from the same sample are listed, as sequenced in a study of shared clonotypes between healthy human individuals. The data were produced by immunoSEQ multiplex PCR, yet TCRdb's version contains in-frame clones alone and is incomplete. The table lists 2 million to 2.5 million clones, around 90% of them singletons, with around 0.35% in the top ten. The sequenced sample consisted of naive CD4+ T cells from PBMCs. Described subset: CD45RA+ positively selected. The receptors were sampled from a man aged 18 to 29 in good health. Some clones in this sample may be carry-over from other donors' samples.

This clone appeared once. V is TRBV29-1 and J is TRBJ2-3, with D perhaps matching TRBD2 (5 bases). V was pared by 6 bases and J by 1 base, with 8 bases between. Germline lookup yields CDR1 SQVTM and CDR2 ANQGSEA. This CDR3 has 12 residues. DNA for the CDR3: TGCAGCGTACGTAGCGGCACAGATACGCAGTATTTT. It specifies CSVRSGTDTQYF.

This rearrangement joins TRBV5-4 to TRBJ2-7, with 12 bases aligning to TRBD1. This CDR3 comprises 15 residues. Germline V gene data show CDR1 as SGHNT and CDR2 as YYREEE (reference sequence). Trimming took 2 bases from V and 7 from J; bases not matched to a gene: 7. CDR3 protein: CASSLPGQGAREQYF. DNA for the CDR3: TGTGCCAGCAGCTTACCGGGACAGGGGGCGCGGGAGCAGTACTTC. Filled out from reference TRBV5-4 and TRBJ2-7, the complete variable domain reads ETGVTQSPTHLIKTRGQQVTLRCSSQSGHNTVSWYQQALGQGPQFIFQYYREEENGRGNFPPRFSGLQFPNYSSELNVNALELDDSALYLCASSLPGQGAREQYFGPGTRLTVT.